Sequencing of this T cell receptor beta chain was carried out in a study of T cell responses to AZD1222 COVID-19 vaccine. Regarding the study as a whole: As reported, nearly half of all spike-specific TCRs target variant regions that are unmutated.

Libraries were prepared by immunoSEQ multiplex PCR; TCRdb keeps only in-frame clonotypes and omits some of them. The repertoire holds roughly 150,000 clones, approximately 91% seen once, with roughly 1.6% in the top ten. Details on this clone: Its specificity is unknown.

This CDR3 has 15 amino acids. CDR1 and CDR2 from the germline V gene are SGDLS and YYNGEE. The V gene lost 2 bases and the J gene lost 1 base, with 12 bases spanning the gap. The chain is built from TRBV9 and TRBJ1-1; D remains unclear. This material consisted of peripheral blood, taken 28 days after the second AZD1222 dose. The TCR sequence derives from an adult who received the AZD1222 COVID-19 vaccine. Here the CDR3 DNA reads TGTGCCAGCAGCGTCATGGACGTAACGAACACTGAAGCTTTCTTT. Residues: CASSVMDVTNTEAFF.